This T cell receptor beta chain came from a study of T cell repertoires in cytomegalovirus infection. Overall study: Recently identified HLA-C-restricted and well-studied HLA-B-restricted CMV epitopes were used. Indicated by public TCR beta signatures were CMV infection and matching HLA type.

This CDR3 has 16 residues. V lost 6 bases to trimming and J lost 1 base, with 18 bases between them. Each CDR3 protein is one row after TCRdb ran MiXCR on the reads. The data show just over 450,000 distinct CDR3 sequences, under 55% seen once. A note on this clonotype: The target antigen is unknown.

The study's findings and limits: What dominated the ex vivo response were HLA-C-restricted CMV-specific TCR beta clonotypes. The cumulative frequency of public TCR beta families distinguished individuals who carried CMV together with the relevant HLA.

Source: cultured PBMCs, taken from culture after CMV antigen stimulation. This chain links TRBV12-3 or TRBV12-4 with TRBJ1-1; D may be TRBD1 (6 bases). This clonotype was sampled from a human donor in good health (CMV status not recorded). Some clones in this sample may be carry-over from other donors' samples. The CDR3 protein is CASSLTVGGRNTEAFF. CDR3 coding DNA: TGTGCCAGCAGCCTGACCGTGGGGGGCCGGAACACTGAAGCTTTCTTT.